A selection of T cell receptor beta chains follows, all from one sample in a study of T cells after somatic rescue of genetic block. The table came from immunoSEQ multiplex PCR; TCRdb's copy has only in-frame clones and leaves some out. The data show about 14,000 clones, with around 72% seen just once and around 21% held by the top ten. Sequences were obtained from peripheral blood mononuclear cells (PBMCs). The receptors come from a boy under 18. Each CDR3 is given with its conserved first and last residue. The D gene is left open where the match is weak. Where a row states a size, it is once, few, many or the class of an expanded clone; other rows omit it.

v_call	clone_size	j_call	d_call	cdr3_aa	cdr3_nt
TRBV23-1	NA	TRBJ2-5	TRBD1	CASINGDREIETQYF	TGCGCCAGCATCAATGGCGACAGGGAGATAGAGACCCAGTACTTC
TRBV29-1	few	TRBJ2-7	NA	CSVGDGEQYF	TGCAGCGTTGGAGATGGCGAGCAGTACTTC
TRBV6-1	NA	TRBJ1-1	TRBD1	CASSEPFPGQGSGYTEAFF	TGTGCCAGCAGTGAACCCTTCCCGGGACAGGGATCGGGTTACACTGAAGCTTTCTTT
TRBV2	NA	TRBJ2-6	NA	CASSWTGANVLTF	TGTGCCAGCTCCTGGACGGGGGCCAACGTCCTGACTTTC
TRBV7-8	NA	TRBJ2-7	NA	CASSLDRWQNYEQYF	TGTGCCAGCAGCTTAGACCGGTGGCAGAACTACGAGCAGTACTTC
TRBV29-1	NA	TRBJ1-2	NA	CSVGPFQGDYGYTF	TGCAGCGTTGGCCCCTTCCAGGGAGACTATGGCTACACCTTC
TRBV5-1	medium-sized	TRBJ1-3	NA	CASSLEPTTRGNTIYF	TGCGCCAGCAGCTTGGAACCTACAACAAGGGGAAACACCATATATTTT
TRBV2	NA	TRBJ1-2	NA	CASRDGYYGYTF	TGTGCCAGCAGGGACGGCTACTATGGCTACACCTTC
TRBV6-1	NA	TRBJ1-6	TRBD1	CASSFTTGLNSPLHF	TGTGCCAGCAGTTTCACGACAGGGTTAAATTCACCCCTCCACTTT
TRBV12-5	NA	TRBJ2-4	TRBD2	CASAEPGLDSLAKNIQYF	TGTGCTAGTGCCGAACCGGGACTAGACTCGTTAGCCAAAAACATTCAGTACTTC
TRBV6-5	NA	TRBJ2-7	NA	CASKQGREQYF	TGTGCCAGCAAACAGGGTCGCGAGCAGTACTTC
TRBV5-1	NA	TRBJ1-2	TRBD1	CASSWDRGLMGYTF	TGCGCCAGCAGCTGGGACAGGGGCTTGATGGGCTACACCTTC
TRBV19	few	TRBJ2-2	TRBD1	CASSKGTGYAGELFF	TGTGCCAGTAGTAAGGGGACAGGGTACGCCGGGGAGCTGTTTTTT
TRBV6-6	NA	TRBJ2-3	TRBD1	CASSSGRGRDTQYF	TGTGCCAGCAGCTCCGGCAGGGGGCGAGATACGCAGTATTTT
TRBV30	few	TRBJ1-4	NA	CAWSASVLLLRATNEKLFF	TGTGCCTGGAGCGCTTCGGTTCTTCTCTTAAGGGCAACTAATGAAAAACTGTTTTTT
TRBV11-2	NA	TRBJ2-2	NA	CASSFQDTGELFF	TGTGCCAGCAGTTTCCAGGACACCGGGGAGCTGTTTTTT
TRBV9	NA	TRBJ2-1	TRBD2	CASSVGTSGRNEQFF	TGTGCCAGCAGCGTAGGGACTAGCGGGCGAAATGAGCAGTTCTTC
TRBV9	once	TRBJ1-3	NA	CASSVELHTSGNTIYF	TGTGCCAGCAGCGTAGAGCTACACACCTCTGGAAACACCATATATTTT
TRBV6-1	NA	TRBJ2-7	NA	CASSYRGGYEQYF	TGTGCCAGTTCCTACAGGGGAGGCTACGAGCAGTACTTC
TRBV4-1	NA	TRBJ2-7	TRBD2	CASSQGTSGYSYEQYF	TGCGCCAGCAGCCAAGGGACTAGCGGCTATTCCTACGAGCAGTACTTC
TRBV18	NA	TRBJ2-5	NA	CASSPTLQETQYF	TGTGCCAGCTCACCCACCTTACAAGAGACCCAGTACTTC
TRBV15	NA	TRBJ2-2	NA	CATSRAPPGELFF	TGTGCCACCAGCAGGGCTCCACCCGGGGAGCTGTTTTTT
TRBV5-1	NA	TRBJ1-5	NA	CASSLTTGNQPQHF	TGCGCCAGCAGCTTGACAACGGGCAATCAGCCCCAGCATTTT
TRBV27	once	TRBJ2-7	TRBD2	CASTRRGLAGGPYEQYF	TGTGCCAGCACCCGCCGAGGACTAGCGGGGGGTCCCTACGAGCAGTACTTC
TRBV7-6	medium-sized	TRBJ2-7	NA	CASSLAGHMYEQYF	TGTGCCAGCAGCTTAGCGGGACATATGTACGAGCAGTACTTC
TRBV27	few	TRBJ2-7	NA	CASRSGTGPWKQYF	TGTGCCAGCAGATCCGGGACGGGACCCTGGAAGCAGTACTTC
TRBV27	NA	TRBJ2-7	TRBD2	CASSSSGPTLGEQYF	TGTGCCAGCAGCTCTAGCGGTCCGACCCTAGGAGAGCAGTACTTC
TRBV10-2	NA	TRBJ2-7	NA	CASRGKVDEQYF	TGCGCCAGCAGGGGGAAGGTTGACGAGCAGTACTTC
TRBV30	NA	TRBJ1-2	TRBD1	CAWSPKDRSRGYTF	TGTGCCTGGAGTCCAAAGGACAGGAGTCGGGGCTACACCTTC
TRBV29-1	NA	TRBJ2-7	TRBD1	CSVETEMGQGHYEQYF	TGCAGCGTTGAAACTGAAATGGGACAGGGGCACTACGAGCAGTACTTC
TRBV5-1	NA	TRBJ2-5	NA	CASSLLETQYF	TGCGCCAGCAGCTTGTTAGAGACCCAGTACTTC
TRBV28	NA	TRBJ1-2	NA	CASTRTGLGGYTF	TGTGCCAGCACCCGCACAGGGCTCGGTGGCTACACCTTC
TRBV6-5	NA	TRBJ2-7	TRBD1	CATLKGDRTYEQYF	TGTGCCACCCTGAAGGGGGACAGAACCTACGAGCAGTACTTC
TRBV5-1	few	TRBJ2-4	NA	CASSLGLDRPLAKNIQYF	TGCGCCAGCAGCTTGGGGCTAGACAGGCCCCTAGCCAAAAACATTCAGTACTTC